This record covers a single T cell receptor beta chain. Here immunoSEQ multiplex PCR was the method, and the copy in TCRdb shows in-frame clones only, minus some. The sample holds over 70,000 clones; 85% to 95% are singletons and the top ten take less than 3.5%. Germline CDR1 KGHSH, CDR2 LQKENI. With V trimmed by 2 bases and J by 5 bases, 9 bases remained unmatched. The CDR3 is 16 amino acids. These data come from a study of T cell changes during pregnancy in multiple sclerosis. This specimen was peripheral blood, taken in the third trimester of pregnancy. The gene calls are TRBV18 and TRBJ2-3; 8 bases agree with TRBD2. This clonotype originated in a female donor in good health, enrolled as a control in a pregnancy study. CDR3 sequence (DNA): TGTGCCAGCTCACCATCTACTAGCGGCCATTTAGATACGCAGTATTTT. Residues: CASSPSTSGHLDTQYF. The full variable domain, completed using reference TRBV18 and TRBJ2-3, is NAGVMQNPRHLVRRRGQEARLRCSPMKGHSHVYWYRQLPEEGLKFMVYLQKENIIDESGMPKERFSAEFPKEGPSILRIQQVVRGDSAAYFCASSPSTSGHLDTQYFGPGTRLTVL.